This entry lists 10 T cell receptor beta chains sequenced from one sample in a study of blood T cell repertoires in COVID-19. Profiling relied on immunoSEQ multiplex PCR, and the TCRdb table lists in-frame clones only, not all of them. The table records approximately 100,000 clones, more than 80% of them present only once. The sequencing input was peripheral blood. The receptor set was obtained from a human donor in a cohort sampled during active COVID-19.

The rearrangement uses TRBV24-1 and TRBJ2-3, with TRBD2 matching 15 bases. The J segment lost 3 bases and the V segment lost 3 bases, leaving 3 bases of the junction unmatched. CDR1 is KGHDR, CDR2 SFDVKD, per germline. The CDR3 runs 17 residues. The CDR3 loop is CATSDPGLAGGTDTQYF. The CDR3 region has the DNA TGTGCCACCAGTGATCCCGGACTAGCGGGGGGGACAGATACGCAGTATTTT.

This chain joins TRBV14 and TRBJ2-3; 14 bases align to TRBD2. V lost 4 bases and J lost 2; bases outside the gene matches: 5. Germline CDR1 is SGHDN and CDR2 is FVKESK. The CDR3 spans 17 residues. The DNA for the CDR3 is TGTGCCAGCAGCCCCGGACTAGCGGGGGGCTTCACAGATACGCAGTATTTT. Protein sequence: CASSPGLAGGFTDTQYF.

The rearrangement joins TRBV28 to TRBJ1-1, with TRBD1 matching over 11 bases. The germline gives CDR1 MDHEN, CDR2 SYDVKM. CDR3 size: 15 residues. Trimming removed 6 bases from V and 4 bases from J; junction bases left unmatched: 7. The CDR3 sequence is CASSPGQGEVTEAFF. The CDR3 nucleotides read TGTGCCAGCAGCCCGGGACAGGGGGAGGTCACTGAAGCTTTCTTT.

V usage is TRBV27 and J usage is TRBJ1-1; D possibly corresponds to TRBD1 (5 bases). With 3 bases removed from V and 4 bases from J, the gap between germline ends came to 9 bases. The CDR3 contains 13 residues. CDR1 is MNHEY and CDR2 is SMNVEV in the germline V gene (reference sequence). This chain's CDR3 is CASSFDSITEAFF. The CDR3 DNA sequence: TGTGCCAGCAGTTTCGACAGCATCACTGAAGCTTTCTTT.

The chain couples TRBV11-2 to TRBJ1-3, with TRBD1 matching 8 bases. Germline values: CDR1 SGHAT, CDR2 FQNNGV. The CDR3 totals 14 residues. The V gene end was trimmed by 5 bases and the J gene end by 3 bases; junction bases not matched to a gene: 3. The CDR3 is CASSLTGVGNTIYF. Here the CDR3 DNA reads TGTGCCAGCAGCCTGACAGGGGTTGGAAACACCATATATTTT.

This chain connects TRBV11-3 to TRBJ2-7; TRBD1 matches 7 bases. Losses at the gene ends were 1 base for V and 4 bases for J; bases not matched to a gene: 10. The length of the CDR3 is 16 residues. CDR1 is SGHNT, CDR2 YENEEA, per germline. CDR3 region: CASSLGTGWERYEQYF. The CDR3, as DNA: TGTGCCAGCAGCTTAGGGACAGGCTGGGAGAGGTACGAGCAGTACTTC.

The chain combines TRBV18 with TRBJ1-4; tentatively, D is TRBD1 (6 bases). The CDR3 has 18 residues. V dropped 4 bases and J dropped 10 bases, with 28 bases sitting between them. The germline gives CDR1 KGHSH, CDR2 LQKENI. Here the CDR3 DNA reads TGTGCCAGCTCACTACCGAGGGAGGGGGTCCTCCGAAGAGGAAAACTGTTTTTT. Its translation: CASSLPREGVLRRGKLFF.

The CDR3 region is CASSEGTDQETQYF. The CDR3 DNA is TGTGCCAGCAGCGAGGGGACAGATCAAGAGACCCAGTACTTC. The chain joins TRBV13 to TRBJ2-5; TRBD1 matches at 7 bases. The CDR3 loop spans 14 amino acids. The J segment lost 2 bases and the V segment lost 5 bases, leaving 5 bases of the junction unmatched. Germline assignment: CDR1 PRHDT and CDR2 FYEKMQ (reference sequence). The entire variable domain, with the rest obtained from reference TRBV13 and TRBJ2-5, is as follows: AAGVIQSPRHLIKEKRETATLKCYPIPRHDTVYWYQQGPGQDPQFLISFYEKMQSDKGSIPDRFSAQQFSDYHSELNMSSLELGDSALYFCASSEGTDQETQYFGPGTRLLVL.

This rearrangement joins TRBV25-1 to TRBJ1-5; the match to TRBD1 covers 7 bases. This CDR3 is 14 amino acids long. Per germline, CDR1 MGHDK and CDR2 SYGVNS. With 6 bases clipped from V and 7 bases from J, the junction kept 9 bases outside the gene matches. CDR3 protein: CASSRRQGWQPQHF. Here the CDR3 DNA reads TGTGCCAGCAGCCGACGACAGGGATGGCAGCCCCAGCATTTT.

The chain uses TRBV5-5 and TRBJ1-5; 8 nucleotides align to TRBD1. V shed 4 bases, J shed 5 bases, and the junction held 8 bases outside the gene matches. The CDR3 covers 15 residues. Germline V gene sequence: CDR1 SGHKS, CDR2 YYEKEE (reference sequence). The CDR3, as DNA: TGTGCCAGCAGCCACAGACAGGGGTTGTATCAGCCCCAGCATTTT. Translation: CASSHRQGLYQPQHF.